Listed below are T cell receptor beta chains from one sample, sequenced in a study of untreated major depressive disorder. Assay: immunoSEQ multiplex PCR; the TCRdb copy retains only in-frame clones and omits some. The sample includes approximately 12,000 clones, about nine tenths seen only once; the top ten take more than 0.75%. Sequencing used CD4+ T cells from PBMCs. Receptor source: a young man with major depressive disorder. Both conserved end residues are trimmed from each CDR3. Each record gives: J gene, V gene, CDR3 protein.

>TRBJ2-5|TRBV25-1
ASNRGAGETQY
>TRBJ2-2|TRBV5-1
ASSLRETVRIRELF
>TRBJ1-3|TRBV9
ASSVGTSGNPYSGNTIY
>TRBJ2-2|TRBV2
ASGRASTGELF
>TRBJ1-6|TRBV2
ASMRSGAAKSSYNSPLH
>TRBJ1-2|TRBV5-1
ASSLAFDGYT
>TRBJ2-5|TRBV7-9
ASSLPGLAGGQETQY
>TRBJ1-1|TRBV25-1
ASSDLGQGRAF
>TRBJ1-1|TRBV29-1
SVVRDSLMNTEAF
>TRBJ2-2|TRBV10-3
AISGLEGSGELF
>TRBJ2-7|TRBV11-3
ASSSGTGPSYEQY
>TRBJ2-5|TRBV14
ASRDSRLATQY
>TRBJ1-5|TRBV27
ASSTGRQGQPQH
>TRBJ1-2|TRBV6-5
ASSPRLGDYGYT
>TRBJ2-5|TRBV4-1
ASSRSDQETQY
>TRBJ2-7|TRBV10-1
AGYADTIHYEQY
>TRBJ1-2|TRBV5-4
ASSLEKGLGGYT
>TRBJ2-1|TRBV4-1
ASSQDTRRQRGIYNEQF
>TRBJ1-5|TRBV5-1
ASSLQGGNQPQH
>TRBJ2-3|TRBV10-1
ASGGTGLTDTQY
>TRBJ2-5|TRBV30
AWSVKGTVKETQY
>TRBJ1-5|TRBV4-1
ASSQKGNQPQH
>TRBJ1-6|TRBV13
ASSLGQGGSNSPLH
>TRBJ1-1|TRBV5-1
ASSLGTSNTEAF
>TRBJ2-7|TRBV18
ASSPPSREQY
>TRBJ1-1|TRBV5-1
ASSLTGVLNTEAF
>TRBJ1-1|TRBV25-1
ASSDKAGFTEAF
>TRBJ1-6|TRBV23-1
ASSQSGTGDYNSPLH
>TRBJ1-5|TRBV28
ASSSPRRSNQPQH
>TRBJ2-3|TRBV5-1
ASSLGTYTDTQY
>TRBJ2-3|TRBV5-4
ASSLMTGATDTQY
>TRBJ2-7|TRBV20-1
SAVDSYEQY
>TRBJ1-1|TRBV6-6
ASSYRSANTEAF
>TRBJ1-2|TRBV6-5
ASSKHQGYGYT
>TRBJ2-3|TRBV25-1
ASSVAGGTDTQY
>TRBJ1-2|TRBV5-4
ASSYKQGREGYT
>TRBJ1-5|TRBV5-1
ASSQEPSGSNQPQH
>TRBJ1-4|TRBV18
ASSQGIATNEKLF
>TRBJ2-2|TRBV28
ASTTGGRITALF
>TRBJ2-3|TRBV5-1
ASRDLTQDTQY
>TRBJ1-2|TRBV9
ASIRAPGEDGYT
>TRBJ2-3|TRBV6-4
ASSPTSGGADTQY
>TRBJ2-2|TRBV19
ASSISILNTGELF
>TRBJ1-2|TRBV7-9
ASSSTEFGGYT
>TRBJ1-3|TRBV9
ASSVDQGLSGNTIY
>TRBJ2-7|TRBV2
ASSDPGAYEQY
>TRBJ1-2|TRBV9
ASSVHGGADYGYT
>TRBJ2-1|TRBV25-1
ASSEWDEQF
>TRBJ1-6|TRBV30
AWSGAALGYRSPLH
>TRBJ2-4|TRBV5-1
ASSLARTDLAKNIQY
>TRBJ1-5|TRBV2
ASSLRQGNQPQH
>TRBJ2-3|TRBV14
ASSPGLYTDTQY
>TRBJ2-7|TRBV19
ASSSRARHEQY